These 21 T cell receptor beta chains originate from one sample sequenced in a study of blood T cell repertoires in COVID-19 (dated by TCRdb to 2020 to 2021). Library preparation employed the immunoSEQ multiplex PCR assay. Imported from immuneACCESS, the table was reduced by TCRdb to in-frame sequences with V and J called. These copies leave out some clones; in studies compared against another copy, an unresolved V gene accounts for under half, and the cause of the remainder is not known. This sample gives 88,000 or so clones in total; over 75% of them show up just once. The ten largest clones capture approximately 12% of the sample. Source material: peripheral blood. All receptors derive from a man at least 80 years old with acute or convalescent COVID-19.

The table lists this clone with a count of one. This rearrangement joins TRBV5-1 to TRBJ2-1, with 11 bases aligning to TRBD2. Germline CDR1 and CDR2: SGHRS and YFSETQ. J lost 5 bases, V lost 4 bases, and 5 bases had no gene match. This CDR3 is 15 amino acids long. The CDR3 DNA is TGCGCCAGCAGCAGCGGGACTAGCGGCCACAATGAGCAGTTCTTC. Its translation is CASSSGTSGHNEQFF.

A note on this clone: The junction departs from germline at one end; a sequencing error may be responsible. J is TRBJ1-6 and V is TRBV5-4, with unresolved D. The CDR3 covers 15 residues. Germline V gene sequence: CDR1 SGHNT, CDR2 YYREEE (reference sequence). CDR3 sequence reads: CASSLAPRGNSPLHF. Written as DNA, the CDR3 is TGTGCCAGCAGTTTGGCCCCGCGGGGTAATTCACCCCTCCACTTT.

The V gene is TRBV7-9, the J gene TRBJ1-6, with 10 positions matching TRBD1. J gave up 4 bases and V 5 bases, and 2 bases lay outside the gene matches. The CDR3 sequence is 15 residues long. Germline V gene sequence: CDR1 SEHNR, CDR2 FQNEAQ (reference sequence). CDR3: CASSRDRGYNSPLHF. DNA of the CDR3: TGTGCCAGCAGCCGGGACAGGGGATATAATTCACCCCTCCACTTT.

This chain uses TRBV9 with TRBJ1-6; no reliable D call. The CDR3 length is 14 residues. Trimming cost V 2 bases and J 5 bases, with 8 bases left between them. Germline CDR1 is SGDLS and CDR2 is YYNGEE. The DNA of the CDR3 is TGTGCCAGCAGCGTCGGGGTCCATAATTCACCCCTCCACTTT. It codes for CASSVGVHNSPLHF. Drawing the rest from reference TRBV9 and TRBJ1-6, the complete variable domain is DSGVTQTPKHLITATGQRVTLRCSPRSGDLSVYWYQQSLDQGLQFLIQYYNGEERAKGNILERFSAQQFPDLHSELNLSSLELGDSALYFCASSVGVHNSPLHFGNGTRLTVT.

The chain uses TRBV6-5 and TRBJ1-4; D unclear. This CDR3 has 14 amino acids. V lost 2 bases, J lost 5 bases, and 9 bases lay in between. CDR1 and CDR2 from the germline V gene are MNHEY and SVGAGI. This CDR3 is CASSYPTSNEKLFF. CDR3 DNA: TGTGCCAGCAGTTACCCAACATCAAATGAAAAACTGTTTTTT.

V and J are TRBV7-9 and TRBJ2-7; D remains unclear. Germline-derived CDR1 and CDR2 are SEHNR and FQNEAQ (reference sequence). V dropped 1 base and J dropped 7 bases, with 14 bases sitting between them. This CDR3 has 14 amino acids. CDR3 DNA: TGTGCCAGCAGCTTAGGTGGGCTACCACCAGAGCAGTACTTC. It yields the protein CASSLGGLPPEQYF.

This clone came up a few times. The V gene is TRBV29-1, the J gene TRBJ1-1; 9 bases map to TRBD1. The germline CDR1 and CDR2 sequences are SQVTM and ANQGSEA. The CDR3 extends over 14 amino acids. J gave up 5 bases and V 4 bases, and 8 bases lay outside the gene matches. The CDR3 protein is CSVVEGTGNTEAFF. In DNA, the CDR3 is TGCAGCGTTGTAGAGGGGACAGGGAATACTGAAGCTTTCTTT.

There are a few counts of this clone. The chain links TRBV19 to TRBJ1-3; D ambiguous. This CDR3 is 16 amino acids long. CDR1 and CDR2 (germline): LNHDA, SQIVND (reference sequence). Deletions cut 5 bases from V and 4 bases from J, with 18 bases between. The CDR3 sequence: CASSYQIGGGGNTIYF. The CDR3 DNA follows: TGTGCCAGTAGTTACCAAATAGGCGGAGGGGGAAACACCATATATTTT. Supplemented by reference TRBV19 and TRBJ1-3, the full variable domain reads DGGITQSPKYLFRKEGQNVTLSCEQNLNHDAMYWYRQDPGQGLRLIYYSQIVNDFQKGDIAEGYSVSREKKESFPLTVTSAQKNPTAFYLCASSYQIGGGGNTIYFGEGSWLTVV.

The chain has TRBV4-1 and TRBJ1-4, with 7 bases fitting TRBD1. CDR1 is MGHRA, CDR2 YSYEKL, per germline. J lost 8 bases, V lost 2 bases, and 8 bases had no gene match. The CDR3 has 15 residues. The CDR3 reads CASSQFEGADEKLFF. The CDR3 DNA reads as TGCGCCAGCAGCCAATTCGAGGGGGCTGACGAAAAACTGTTTTTT.

The rearrangement joins TRBV4-1 to TRBJ1-4; D not resolved. The CDR3 spans 17 residues. Germline V gene data show CDR1 as MGHRA and CDR2 as YSYEKL. V was clipped by 2 bases and J by 1 base, with 14 bases between them. The CDR3 protein is CASSQLTRGITNEKLFF. The CDR3 DNA follows: TGCGCCAGCAGCCAACTCACCAGAGGGATAACTAATGAAAAACTGTTTTTT.

The chain links TRBV7-2 to TRBJ2-5; the match to TRBD2 covers 7 bases. The V gene's germline CDR1 is SGHTA and CDR2 FQGNSA. The junction had 7 bases not matched to a gene; V was cut back by 4 bases and J by 5 bases. The CDR3 runs to 14 residues. CDR3 loop: CASSSRLAWETQYF. The CDR3 DNA reads as TGTGCCAGCAGCTCCAGACTAGCTTGGGAGACCCAGTACTTC. Together with reference TRBV7-2 and TRBJ2-5, the CDR3 gives the full variable domain: GAGVSQSPSNKVTEKGKDVELRCDPISGHTALYWYRQSLGQGLEFLIYFQGNSAPDKSGLPSDRFSAERTGGSVSTLTIQRTQQEDSAVYLCASSSRLAWETQYFGPGTRLLVL.

This chain uses TRBV6-5 with TRBJ2-3, with 14 bases that match TRBD2. This CDR3 has 14 residues. Germline trimming cut 9 bases from V and 7 bases from J; bases unmatched to any gene: 6. Germline V gene sequence: CDR1 MNHEY, CDR2 SVGAGI. As DNA, the CDR3 is TGTGCCAGTAGACTAGCGGGGGGGCCTTATACGCAGTATTTT. Amino acids: CASRLAGGPYTQYF.

Details on this clone: One end of the junction does not line up with germline, which may come from a read error. CDR3 protein: CASILDSNSGNTIYF. The CDR3, as DNA: TGTGCCAGCATCTTAGACTCAAACTCTGGAAACACCATATATTTT. This chain links TRBV7-9 with TRBJ1-3; no clear D gene. The length of the CDR3 is 15 residues. Germline-derived CDR1 and CDR2 are SEHNR and FQNEAQ (reference sequence).

J is TRBJ2-3 and V is TRBV19; 15 positions agree with TRBD2. V shed 7 bases and J 8 bases; nucleotides not matched to a gene: 7. The CDR3 spans 15 residues. CDR1 is LNHDA, CDR2 SQIVND, per germline (reference sequence). The CDR3 DNA reads as TGTGCCAGTACTACGGGACTAGCGGGGGGTGCTACGCAGTATTTT. Its protein is CASTTGLAGGATQYF.

The table lists this clone with many counts. The chain's CDR3 is CASRGQGNTGELFF. CDR3 DNA: TGTGCCAGCAGAGGACAGGGGAACACCGGGGAGCTGTTTTTT. The chain combines TRBV6-4 with TRBJ2-2, with TRBD1 matching over 8 bases. CDR3 length equals 14 residues. Germline assignment: CDR1 MRHNA and CDR2 SNTAGT. V lost 6 bases, J lost 1 base, and 1 base stayed unmatched.

This chain's CDR3 is CASSSRQGEAYEQYF. The DNA of the CDR3 is TGTGCCAGCAGCTCTAGGCAGGGGGAAGCCTACGAGCAGTACTTC. The rearrangement uses TRBV11-2 and TRBJ2-7, with 7 positions matching TRBD1. This CDR3 has 15 amino acids. The trim removed 4 bases at V and 2 bases at J, leaving 8 bases unmatched. Germline V gene lookup returns CDR1 SGHAT and CDR2 FQNNGV.

The chain is built from TRBV11-3 and TRBJ2-3; 12 positions match TRBD2. CDR1 SGHNT and CDR2 YENEEA come from the germline V gene. V was clipped by 0 bases and J by 3 bases; unmatched bases: 1. CDR3 length: 16 amino acids. CDR3 in DNA: TGTGCCAGCAGCTTAGATGGGACTAGCGGGACAGATACGCAGTATTTT. This gives the protein CASSLDGTSGTDTQYF.

This clone has a handful of counts. This chain links TRBV12-5 with TRBJ1-1; maybe TRBD1 (5 bases). Per the germline V gene, CDR1 is LGHNT and CDR2 is FRNRAP. Deletions cut 6 bases from V and 3 bases from J, with 11 bases between. This CDR3 spans 13 amino acids. CDR3 protein: CASGGLLDTEAFF. CDR3 in DNA: TGTGCTAGTGGGGGACTGTTGGACACTGAAGCTTTCTTT.

This sequence joins TRBV30 and TRBJ2-1; 8 bases match TRBD2. The CDR3 contains 16 residues. Trimming cost V 4 bases and J 0 bases; bases outside gene matches: 8. Germline-derived CDR1 and CDR2 are GTSNPN and SVGIG (reference sequence). CDR3 protein: CAWNPDGGGSYNEQFF. The CDR3 coding sequence is TGTGCCTGGAACCCGGACGGGGGGGGCTCCTACAATGAGCAGTTCTTC.

The chain is built from TRBV27 and TRBJ1-3; the D gene is possibly TRBD1 (5 bases). The ends were cut back, 3 bases at V and 1 base at J, with 10 bases in the middle. Germline V lookup: CDR1 MNHEY, CDR2 SMNVEV (reference sequence). This CDR3 has 15 residues. CDR3 protein: CASSLRQGSGNTIYF. Written as DNA, the CDR3 is TGTGCCAGCAGTTTGAGGCAGGGATCTGGAAACACCATATATTTT.

The V call is TRBV12-5, the J call TRBJ1-5, with no clear D. CDR3 size: 14 residues. Looked up from germline, CDR1 is LGHNT and CDR2 is FRNRAP. V shed 6 bases and J shed 1 base, with 10 bases lying between them. This CDR3 is CASGEGSSNQPQHF. The CDR3 DNA sequence: TGTGCTAGTGGGGAGGGTAGCAGCAATCAGCCCCAGCATTTT.